This TCR beta chain appears in the sequencing data of a study of blood T cell repertoires in COVID-19. This CDR3 comprises 14 residues. V was pared by 2 bases and J by 2 bases, with 2 bases of the junction left unmatched. Germline CDR1 and CDR2: KGHSH and LQKENI. Authors' data handling: Reference gene primers were amplified, and this amplification served to estimate nucleated cell counts. The protocol was immunoSEQ multiplex PCR, while the TCRdb copy is restricted to in-frame clones and leaves out a portion. The V and J calls and clone size are taken from that table; D and trimming were inferred from the DNA. The sample yields 55,000 to 70,000 clones, over 70% seen once.

This clonotype was obtained from a man in his fifties or sixties with acute or convalescent COVID-19. The genes are TRBV18 and TRBJ2-7; 8 bases agree with TRBD1. Sequencing used peripheral blood. The CDR3 region is CASSPGTGTYEQYF. In DNA, the CDR3 is TGTGCCAGCTCACCAGGGACAGGAACCTACGAGCAGTACTTC. Full variable domain (remainder filled in from reference TRBV18 and TRBJ2-7): NAGVMQNPRHLVRRRGQEARLRCSPMKGHSHVYWYRQLPEEGLKFMVYLQKENIIDESGMPKERFSAEFPKEGPSILRIQQVVRGDSAAYFCASSPGTGTYEQYFGPGTRLTVT.